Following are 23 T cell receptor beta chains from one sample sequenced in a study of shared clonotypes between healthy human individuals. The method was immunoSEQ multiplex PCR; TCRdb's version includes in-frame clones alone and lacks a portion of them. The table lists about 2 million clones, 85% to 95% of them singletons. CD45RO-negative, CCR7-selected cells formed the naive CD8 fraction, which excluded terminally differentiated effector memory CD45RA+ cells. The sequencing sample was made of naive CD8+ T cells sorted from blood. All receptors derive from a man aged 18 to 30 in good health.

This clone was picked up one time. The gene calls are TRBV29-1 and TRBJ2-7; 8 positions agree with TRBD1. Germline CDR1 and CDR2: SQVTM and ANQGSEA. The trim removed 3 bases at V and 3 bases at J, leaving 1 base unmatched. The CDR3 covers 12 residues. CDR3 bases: TGCAGCGTTGAGGACAGGGTCTACGAGCAGTACTTC. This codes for CSVEDRVYEQYF.

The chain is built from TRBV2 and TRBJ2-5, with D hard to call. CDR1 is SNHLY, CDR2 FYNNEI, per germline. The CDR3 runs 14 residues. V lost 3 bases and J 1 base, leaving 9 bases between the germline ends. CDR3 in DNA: TGTGCCAGCAGTGATAGGTACAGCCAAGAGACCCAGTACTTC. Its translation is CASSDRYSQETQYF.

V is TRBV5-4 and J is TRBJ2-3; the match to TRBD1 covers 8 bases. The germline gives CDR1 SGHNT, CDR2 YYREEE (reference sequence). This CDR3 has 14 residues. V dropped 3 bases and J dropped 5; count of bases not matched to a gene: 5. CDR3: CASSSGQGEDTQYF. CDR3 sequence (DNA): TGTGCCAGCAGCTCTGGACAGGGAGAAGATACGCAGTATTTT.

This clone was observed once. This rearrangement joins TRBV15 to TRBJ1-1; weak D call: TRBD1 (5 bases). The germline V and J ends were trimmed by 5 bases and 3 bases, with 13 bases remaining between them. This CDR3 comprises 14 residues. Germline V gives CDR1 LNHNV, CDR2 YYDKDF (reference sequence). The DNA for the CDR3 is TGTGCCACCAGCGACCGTGGAGGGGACACTGAAGCTTTCTTT. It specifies CATSDRGGDTEAFF. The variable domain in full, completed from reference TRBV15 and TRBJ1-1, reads DAMVIQNPRYQVTQFGKPVTLSCSQTLNHNVMYWYQQKSSQAPKLLFHYYDKDFNNEADTPDNFQSRRPNTSFCFLDIRSPGLGDTAMYLCATSDRGGDTEAFFGQGTRLTVV.

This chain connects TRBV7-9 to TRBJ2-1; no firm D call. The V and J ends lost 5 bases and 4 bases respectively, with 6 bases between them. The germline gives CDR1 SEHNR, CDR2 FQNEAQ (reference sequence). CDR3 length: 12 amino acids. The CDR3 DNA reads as TGTGCCAGCAGCCACGGGTACAATGAGCAGTTCTTC. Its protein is CASSHGYNEQFF.

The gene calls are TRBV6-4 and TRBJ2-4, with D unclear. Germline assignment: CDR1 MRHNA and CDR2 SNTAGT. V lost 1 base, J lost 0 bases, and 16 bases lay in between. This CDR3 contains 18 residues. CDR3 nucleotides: TGTGCCAGCAGTGACTTTGTAATACTGTTTCTAGCCAAAAACATTCAGTACTTC. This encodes CASSDFVILFLAKNIQYF.

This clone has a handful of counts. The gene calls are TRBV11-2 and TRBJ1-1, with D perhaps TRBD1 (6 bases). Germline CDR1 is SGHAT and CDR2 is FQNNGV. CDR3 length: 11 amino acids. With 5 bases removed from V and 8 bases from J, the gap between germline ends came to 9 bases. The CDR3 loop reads CASSTGTEAFF. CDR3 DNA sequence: TGTGCCAGCAGCACAGGGACAGAAGCTTTCTTT.

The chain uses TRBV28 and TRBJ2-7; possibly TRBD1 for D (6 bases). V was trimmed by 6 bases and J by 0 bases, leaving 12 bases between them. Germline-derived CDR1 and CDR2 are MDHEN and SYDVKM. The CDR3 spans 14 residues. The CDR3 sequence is CASSPPGDSYEQYF. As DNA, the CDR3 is TGTGCCAGCAGCCCCCCAGGGGACTCCTACGAGCAGTACTTC. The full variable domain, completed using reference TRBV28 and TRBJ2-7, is DVKVTQSSRYLVKRTGEKVFLECVQDMDHENMFWYRQDPGLGLRLIYFSYDVKMKEKGDIPEGYSVSREKKERFSLILESASTNQTSMYLCASSPPGDSYEQYFGPGTRLTVT.

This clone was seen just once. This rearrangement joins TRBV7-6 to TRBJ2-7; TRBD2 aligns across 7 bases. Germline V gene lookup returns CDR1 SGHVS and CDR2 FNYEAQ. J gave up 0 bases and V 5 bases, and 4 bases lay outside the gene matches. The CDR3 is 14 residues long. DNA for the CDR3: TGTGCCAGCAGCCCGGGGGGATCCTCCTACGAGCAGTACTTC. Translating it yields CASSPGGSSYEQYF.

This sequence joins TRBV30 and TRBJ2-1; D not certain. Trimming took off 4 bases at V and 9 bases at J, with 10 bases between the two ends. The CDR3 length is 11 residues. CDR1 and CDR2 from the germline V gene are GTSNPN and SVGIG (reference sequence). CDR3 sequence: CAWTSYGEQFF. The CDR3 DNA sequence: TGTGCCTGGACTTCTTATGGTGAGCAGTTCTTC. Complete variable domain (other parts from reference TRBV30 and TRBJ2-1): SQTIHQWPATLVQPVGSPLSLECTVEGTSNPNLYWYRQAAGRGLQLLFYSVGIGQISSEVPQNLSASRPQDRQFILSSKKLLLSDSGFYLCAWTSYGEQFFGPGTRLTVL.

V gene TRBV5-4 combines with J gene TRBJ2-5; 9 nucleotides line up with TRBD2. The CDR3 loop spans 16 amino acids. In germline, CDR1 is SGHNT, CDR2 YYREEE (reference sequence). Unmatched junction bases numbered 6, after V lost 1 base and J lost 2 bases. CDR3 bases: TGTGCCAGCAGCTTGATGGCGGGAGGGGGGCAAGAGACCCAGTACTTC. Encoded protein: CASSLMAGGGQETQYF.

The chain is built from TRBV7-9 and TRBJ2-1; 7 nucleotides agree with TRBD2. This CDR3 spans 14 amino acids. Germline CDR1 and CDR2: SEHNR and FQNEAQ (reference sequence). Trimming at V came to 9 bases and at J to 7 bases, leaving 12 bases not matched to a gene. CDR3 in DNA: TGTGCCAGTCTCGGGGAGGGCGGTACAAATGAGCAGTTCTTC. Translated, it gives CASLGEGGTNEQFF.

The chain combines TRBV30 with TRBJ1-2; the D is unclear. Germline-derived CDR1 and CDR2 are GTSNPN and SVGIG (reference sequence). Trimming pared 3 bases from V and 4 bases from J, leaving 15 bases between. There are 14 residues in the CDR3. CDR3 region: CAWSEGWGAYGYTF. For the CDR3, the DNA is TGTGCCTGGAGCGAAGGATGGGGTGCCTATGGCTACACCTTC.

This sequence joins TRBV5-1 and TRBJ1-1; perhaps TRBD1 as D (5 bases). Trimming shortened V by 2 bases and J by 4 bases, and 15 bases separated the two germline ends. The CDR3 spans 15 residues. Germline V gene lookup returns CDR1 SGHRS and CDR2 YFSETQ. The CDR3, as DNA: TGCGCCAGCAGCTTTGGAGTCCCCGGGGCCACTGAAGCTTTCTTT. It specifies CASSFGVPGATEAFF.

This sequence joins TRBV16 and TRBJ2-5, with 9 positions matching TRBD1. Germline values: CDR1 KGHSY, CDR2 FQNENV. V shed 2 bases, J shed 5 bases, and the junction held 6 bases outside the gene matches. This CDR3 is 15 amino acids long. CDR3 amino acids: CASSQPDRGWETQYF. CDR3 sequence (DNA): TGTGCCAGCAGCCAACCGGACAGGGGTTGGGAGACCCAGTACTTC.

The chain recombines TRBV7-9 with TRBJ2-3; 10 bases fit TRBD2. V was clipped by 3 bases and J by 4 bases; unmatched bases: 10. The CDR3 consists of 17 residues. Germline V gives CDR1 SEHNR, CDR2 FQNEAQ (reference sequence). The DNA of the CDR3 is TGTGCCAGCAGCTTCACCGGACTAGCGGAGGGTGCAGATACGCAGTATTTT. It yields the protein CASSFTGLAEGADTQYF. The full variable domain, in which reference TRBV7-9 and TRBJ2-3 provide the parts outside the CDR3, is DTGVSQNPRHKITKRGQNVTFRCDPISEHNRLYWYRQTLGQGPEFLTYFQNEAQLEKSRLLSDRFSAERPKGSFSTLEIQRTEQGDSAMYLCASSFTGLAEGADTQYFGPGTRLTVL.

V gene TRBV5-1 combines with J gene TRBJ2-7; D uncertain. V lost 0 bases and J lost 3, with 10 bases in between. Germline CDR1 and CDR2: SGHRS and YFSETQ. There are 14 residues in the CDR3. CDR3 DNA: TGCGCCAGCAGCTTGGGCCTAGATTACTACGAGCAGTACTTC. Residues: CASSLGLDYYEQYF. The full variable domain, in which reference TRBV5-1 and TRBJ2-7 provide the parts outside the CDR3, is KAGVTQTPRYLIKTRGQQVTLSCSPISGHRSVSWYQQTPGQGLQFLFEYFSETQRNKGNFPGRFSGRQFSNSRSEMNVSTLELGDSALYLCASSLGLDYYEQYFGPGTRLTVT.

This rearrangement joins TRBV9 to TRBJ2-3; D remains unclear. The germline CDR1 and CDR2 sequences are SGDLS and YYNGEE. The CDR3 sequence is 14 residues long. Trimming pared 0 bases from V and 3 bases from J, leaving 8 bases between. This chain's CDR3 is CASSVVGATDTQYF. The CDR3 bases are TGTGCCAGCAGCGTAGTAGGAGCTACAGATACGCAGTATTTT.

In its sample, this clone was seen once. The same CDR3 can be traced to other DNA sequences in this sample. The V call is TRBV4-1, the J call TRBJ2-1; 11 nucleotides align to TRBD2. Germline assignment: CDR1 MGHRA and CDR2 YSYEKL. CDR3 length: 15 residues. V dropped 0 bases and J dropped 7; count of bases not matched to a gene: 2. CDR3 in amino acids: CASSQETSGNNEQFF. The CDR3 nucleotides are TGCGCCAGCAGCCAAGAGACTAGCGGGAATAATGAGCAGTTCTTC.

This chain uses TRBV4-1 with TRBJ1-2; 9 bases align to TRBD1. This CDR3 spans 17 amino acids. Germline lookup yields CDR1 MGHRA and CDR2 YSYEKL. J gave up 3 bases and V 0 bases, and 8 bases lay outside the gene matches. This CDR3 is CASSQDWGTGTHYGYTF. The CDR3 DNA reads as TGCGCCAGCAGCCAAGATTGGGGGACAGGGACGCACTATGGCTACACCTTC.

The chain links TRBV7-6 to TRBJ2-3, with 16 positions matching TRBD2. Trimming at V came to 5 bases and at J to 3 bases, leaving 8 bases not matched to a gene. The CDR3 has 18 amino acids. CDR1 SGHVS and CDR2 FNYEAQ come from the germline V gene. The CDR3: CASSLSTGLAGGTDTQYF. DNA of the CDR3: TGTGCCAGCAGCCTCTCTACGGGACTAGCGGGAGGGACAGATACGCAGTATTTT.

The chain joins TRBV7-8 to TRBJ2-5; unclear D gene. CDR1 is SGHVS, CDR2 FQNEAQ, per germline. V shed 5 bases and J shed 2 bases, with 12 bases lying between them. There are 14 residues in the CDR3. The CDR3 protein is CASSIPEGQETQYF. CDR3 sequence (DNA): TGTGCCAGCAGCATCCCCGAAGGGCAAGAGACCCAGTACTTC.

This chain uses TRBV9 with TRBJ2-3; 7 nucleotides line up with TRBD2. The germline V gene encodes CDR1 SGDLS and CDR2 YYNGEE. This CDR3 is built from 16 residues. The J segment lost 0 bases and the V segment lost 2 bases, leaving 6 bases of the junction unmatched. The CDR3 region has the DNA TGTGCCAGCAGCGTGGATAGCGGGTATAGCACAGATACGCAGTATTTT. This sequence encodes CASSVDSGYSTDTQYF.